The next 31 T cell receptor beta chains were all read from a single sample in a study of OX40 agonist ivuxolimab in advanced cancers. Data came from immunoSEQ multiplex PCR; TCRdb stores just in-frame clones and leaves some out. Of more than 95,000 clones listed, about 91% are singletons. This material consisted of CD4+ or CD8+ T cells sorted from blood, taken in a trial of the OX40 agonist ivuxolimab. These receptor sequences come from an adult with an advanced solid tumor such as melanoma, head and neck, liver or kidney cancer.

CDR3 protein: CASSESSGRAGETQYF. Here the CDR3 DNA reads TGTGCCAGCAGTGAATCCAGCGGGAGGGCCGGGGAGACCCAGTACTTC. This chain joins TRBV6-1 and TRBJ2-5; 10 bases agree with TRBD2. CDR3 length: 16 amino acids. From germline, CDR1 is MNHNS and CDR2 SASEGT. With V trimmed by 2 bases and J by 5 bases, 8 bases remained unmatched.

V and J are TRBV28 and TRBJ2-5, with D possibly matching TRBD1 (5 bases). Germline lookup yields CDR1 MDHEN and CDR2 SYDVKM. V was cut by 3 bases and J by 1 base, with 21 bases left in between. This CDR3 contains 18 residues. CDR3: CASSLWKGPDATQETQYF. The CDR3 coding sequence is TGTGCCAGCAGTTTGTGGAAGGGGCCCGACGCCACCCAAGAGACCCAGTACTTC.

The chain links TRBV18 to TRBJ2-5; no reliable D call. The CDR3 runs to 13 residues. CDR1 is KGHSH, CDR2 LQKENI, per germline. V was clipped by 3 bases and J by 5 bases, with 10 bases between them. The CDR3 DNA sequence: TGTGCCAGCTCACCCCCCAGCACGGAGACCCAGTACTTC. It encodes CASSPPSTETQYF.

The chain joins TRBV4-2 to TRBJ2-5, with 11 bases fitting TRBD1. This CDR3 has 15 amino acids. Germline V gives CDR1 LGHNA, CDR2 YNFKEQ. Trimming cost V 4 bases and J 5 bases; bases outside gene matches: 6. The CDR3 spells CASSPGTGGRETQYF. The CDR3 nucleotides are TGTGCCAGCAGCCCAGGGACAGGGGGTAGGGAGACCCAGTACTTC.

CDR3 nucleotide sequence: TGTGCCAGCTCACCACCTTCTGCGCGGGGCAATCAGCCCCAGCATTTT. Its translation is CASSPPSARGNQPQHF. The chain recombines TRBV18 with TRBJ1-5; no reliable D call. Trimming shortened V by 0 bases and J by 2 bases, and 11 bases separated the two germline ends. The CDR3 contains 16 residues. From germline, CDR1 is KGHSH and CDR2 LQKENI.

J is TRBJ2-3 and V is TRBV27, with a tentative D call TRBD2 (6 bases). V shed 6 bases and J shed 5 bases, with 12 bases lying between them. This CDR3 region has 13 residues. The germline V gene has CDR1 MNHEY and CDR2 SMNVEV (reference sequence). CDR3 nucleotide sequence: TGTGCCAGCAGGTCTAGCGCGGGAGATACGCAGTATTTT. It translates to CASRSSAGDTQYF.

The chain recombines TRBV7-2 with TRBJ2-3; possibly TRBD1 or TRBD2 for D (5 bases each). The germline CDR1 and CDR2 sequences are SGHTA and FQGNSA. CDR3 length: 15 amino acids. V was shortened by 1 base and J by 1 base, with 9 bases between the two germline ends. In DNA, the CDR3 is TGTGCCAGCAGCTTAGGGGGGTGGGGCACAGATACGCAGTATTTT. Translation gives CASSLGGWGTDTQYF.

V gene TRBV6-6 combines with J gene TRBJ2-3; D may be TRBD2 (6 bases). The germline V gene encodes CDR1 MNHNY and CDR2 SVGAGI (reference sequence). Trimming removed 2 bases at V and 2 bases at J, with 11 bases between. The CDR3 sequence is 15 residues long. The CDR3 here is CASSYPRGATDTQYF. The CDR3 DNA is TGTGCCAGCAGTTACCCCCGCGGGGCCACAGATACGCAGTATTTT.

The chain couples TRBV7-2 to TRBJ2-7; 7 nucleotides line up with TRBD2. The CDR3 covers 17 residues. Germline CDR1 SGHTA, CDR2 FQGNSA. J lost 4 bases, V lost 5 bases, and 17 bases had no gene match. CDR3: CASSRSLVLAAPYEQYF. CDR3 coding DNA: TGTGCCAGCAGCCGGTCCCTCGTTCTAGCGGCACCATACGAGCAGTACTTC. The full variable domain, its missing parts supplied by reference TRBV7-2 and TRBJ2-7, is GAGVSQSPSNKVTEKGKDVELRCDPISGHTALYWYRQSLGQGLEFLIYFQGNSAPDKSGLPSDRFSAERTGGSVSTLTIQRTQQEDSAVYLCASSRSLVLAAPYEQYFGPGTRLTVT.

V and J are TRBV7-2 and TRBJ2-3, with 10 bases that match TRBD2. Germline values: CDR1 SGHTA, CDR2 FQGNSA. The CDR3 runs to 16 residues. V trimming: 4 bases; J trimming: 1 base; junction bases outside the gene matches: 5. The CDR3 sequence is CASSWTGTSGTDTQYF. The CDR3 DNA sequence: TGTGCCAGCAGCTGGACCGGGACTAGCGGCACAGATACGCAGTATTTT. Combining the CDR3 with reference TRBV7-2 and TRBJ2-3 gives the whole variable domain GAGVSQSPSNKVTEKGKDVELRCDPISGHTALYWYRQSLGQGLEFLIYFQGNSAPDKSGLPSDRFSAERTGGSVSTLTIQRTQQEDSAVYLCASSWTGTSGTDTQYFGPGTRLTVL.

This clone was detected once. The chain is built from TRBV14 and TRBJ2-1; TRBD2 aligns across 7 bases. J lost 0 bases, V lost 3 bases, and 5 bases had no gene match. The CDR3 sequence is 16 residues long. Germline V gene sequence: CDR1 SGHDN, CDR2 FVKESK. The CDR3 DNA reads TGTGCCAGCAGCCACACTAGCGCTAGCTCCTACAATGAGCAGTTCTTC. Translated: CASSHTSASSYNEQFF.

This chain uses TRBV6-1 with TRBJ1-5; tentative D call: TRBD1 (6 bases). Looked up from germline, CDR1 is MNHNS and CDR2 is SASEGT. This CDR3 is 14 amino acids long. V lost 5 bases and J lost 10, with 18 bases in between. Here the CDR3 DNA reads TGTGCCAGCAGTAAGGACAGTACGAAGAGCCCCCAGCATTTT. Translating gives CASSKDSTKSPQHF.

The chain recombines TRBV5-1 with TRBJ2-1; 7 nucleotides agree with TRBD1. J lost 5 bases, V lost 5 bases, and 7 bases had no gene match. In germline, CDR1 is SGHRS, CDR2 YFSETQ. The CDR3 spans 14 residues. CDR3 amino acids: CASSTRDRDNEQFF. The CDR3, as DNA: TGCGCCAGCAGTACCCGGGACAGAGACAATGAGCAGTTCTTC.

The gene calls are TRBV21-1 and TRBJ2-5; the D segment call TRBD2 is taken from the table without a DNA check. TRBV21-1 is assigned pseudogene status. This CDR3 contains 18 residues. The CDR3 region is CASSKGMRGGRLEETQYF. CDR3 in DNA: TGTGCCAGCAGCAAAGGAATGAGAGGCGGGAGGCTGGAAGAGACCCAGTACTTC.

The gene calls are TRBV19 and TRBJ2-2, with TRBD2 matching 12 bases. The junction had 5 bases not matched to a gene; V was cut back by 6 bases and J by 6 bases. The CDR3 is made up of 15 amino acids. Germline V gene lookup returns CDR1 LNHDA and CDR2 SQIVND (reference sequence). The CDR3 loop is CASSRLAGDAGELFF. CDR3 DNA sequence: TGTGCCAGTAGCCGACTAGCGGGAGATGCCGGGGAGCTGTTTTTT.

Only a few counts were recorded for this clone. CDR3 nucleotides: TGTGCCAGCAGCGCCGACAGCAATCAGCCCCAGCATTTT. This codes for CASSADSNQPQHF. The genes are TRBV5-5 and TRBJ1-5; no reliable D call. CDR1 is SGHKS and CDR2 is YYEKEE in the germline V gene (reference sequence). V gave up 4 bases and J gave up 1 base, with 6 bases separating them. The CDR3 sequence is 13 residues long.

The chain links TRBV5-4 to TRBJ2-4; D is unclear. This CDR3 region has 16 residues. Germline CDR1 SGHNT, CDR2 YYREEE (reference sequence). V lost 3 bases to trimming and J lost 0 bases, with 13 bases between them. The CDR3, as DNA: TGTGCCAGCAGCTATGGGGATGAGGTAGCCAAAAACATTCAGTACTTC. Amino acids: CASSYGDEVAKNIQYF.

The chain joins TRBV6-5 to TRBJ2-7; D is ambiguous. Germline loops: CDR1 MNHEY, CDR2 SVGAGI. Trimming stripped 2 bases from V and 3 bases from J, with 2 bases between. This CDR3 has 11 amino acids. CDR3 amino acids: CASSYVYEQYF. The DNA for the CDR3 is TGTGCCAGCAGTTACGTCTACGAGCAGTACTTC.

The chain has TRBV20-1 and TRBJ2-7, with D hard to call. Trimming removed 3 bases from V and 5 bases from J, with 5 bases in between. The germline V gene encodes CDR1 DFQATT and CDR2 SNEGSKA (reference sequence). The CDR3 has 10 residues. CDR3 loop: CSASRHEQYF. CDR3 bases: TGCAGTGCTAGCCGCCACGAGCAGTACTTC.

The CDR3 here is CASSEKVHETENTGELFF. The CDR3 DNA follows: TGTGCCAGCAGCGAGAAAGTTCACGAGACGGAAAACACCGGGGAGCTGTTTTTT. The genes are TRBV7-9 and TRBJ2-2; D uncertain. Per the germline V gene, CDR1 is SEHNR and CDR2 is FQNEAQ (reference sequence). V lost 5 bases to trimming and J lost 2 bases, with 21 bases between them. The CDR3 extends over 18 amino acids.

This rearrangement joins TRBV6-5 to TRBJ2-2; no firm D call. CDR3 length: 16 amino acids. Trimming pared 0 bases from V and 3 bases from J, leaving 11 bases between. Germline CDR1 reads MNHEY; CDR2 reads SVGAGI. The DNA for the CDR3 is TGTGCCAGCAGTTACTCGATCGGGTGGGACACCGGGGAGCTGTTTTTT. Residues: CASSYSIGWDTGELFF.

This chain links TRBV6-6 with TRBJ1-2, with D hard to call. The CDR3 is 14 amino acids. Germline V gene lookup returns CDR1 MNHNY and CDR2 SVGAGI (reference sequence). Between the trimmed V and J ends, which lost 5 bases and 5 bases, there was a span of 15 bases. The CDR3 DNA reads as TGTGCCAGCAGTCCGAACACCAGAGTTTATGGCTACACCTTC. It is translated as CASSPNTRVYGYTF.

The genes are TRBV25-1 and TRBJ2-5; tentatively, D is TRBD1 or TRBD2 (5 bases each). The ends were cut back, 3 bases at V and 3 bases at J, with 14 bases in the middle. The CDR3 is 15 amino acids. CDR1 is MGHDK, CDR2 SYGVNS, per germline. This CDR3 is CASSDPGTREETQYF. The CDR3 DNA reads as TGTGCCAGCAGTGACCCCGGGACCAGAGAAGAGACCCAGTACTTC.

The rearrangement uses TRBV2 and TRBJ2-7; D is perhaps TRBD1 or TRBD2 (5 bases each). V was cut by 7 bases and J by 5 bases, with 15 bases left in between. The CDR3 extends over 13 amino acids. CDR1 and CDR2 (germline): SNHLY, FYNNEI. The CDR3 sequence: CASNRDRPNEQYF. The DNA of the CDR3 is TGTGCCAGCAACCGGGACCGCCCCAACGAGCAGTACTTC.

The chain employs TRBV21-1 and TRBJ2-7; the D segment call TRBD2 is taken from the table without a DNA check. TRBV21-1 is a recognized pseudogene. The CDR3 covers 14 residues. CDR3 bases: TGTGCCAGCAGCAATAAAAGCGGAACCTACGAGCAGTACTTC. It encodes CASSNKSGTYEQYF.

The gene calls are TRBV21-1 and TRBJ1-1; the tabulated D call, TRBD1, remains unverified against the DNA. TRBV21-1 is flagged as a pseudogene. This CDR3 region has 17 residues. The CDR3 nucleotides are TGTGCCAGCAGCAAAGATCCGGACAGGGTTTTGAACACTGAAGCTTTCTTT. Its protein product is CASSKDPDRVLNTEAFF.

The chain uses TRBV28 and TRBJ2-7; 8 nucleotides align to TRBD1. With 6 bases clipped from V and 1 base from J, the junction kept 14 bases outside the gene matches. The CDR3 is 17 amino acids. CDR1 and CDR2 from the germline V gene are MDHEN and SYDVKM. This CDR3 reads CASRYRDRGMGSYEQYF. CDR3 nucleotides: TGTGCCAGCAGGTACAGAGACAGGGGTATGGGGTCCTACGAGCAGTACTTC.

The chain carries TRBV19 and TRBJ2-1, with D maybe TRBD2 (5 bases). Trimming removed 4 bases at V and 8 bases at J, with 15 bases between. In germline, CDR1 is LNHDA, CDR2 SQIVND (reference sequence). The CDR3 length is 14 residues. The CDR3 sequence is CASSNSAIMDEQFF. Written as DNA, the CDR3 is TGTGCCAGTAGTAATAGCGCAATTATGGATGAGCAGTTCTTC.

The CDR3 loop is CASSLGQKQETQYF. The CDR3 DNA reads as TGTGCCAGCAGCTTGGGACAGAAGCAAGAGACCCAGTACTTC. V and J are TRBV5-4 and TRBJ2-5; possible D gene TRBD1, 5 bases. The CDR3 is 14 residues long. V shed 0 bases and J shed 2 bases, with 8 bases lying between them. Germline values: CDR1 SGHNT, CDR2 YYREEE (reference sequence).

With regard to this clone: An end of the junction does not agree with germline; a read error may underlie this. This chain joins TRBV4-2 and TRBJ2-1; TRBD2 agrees at 11 bases. The CDR3 has 15 residues. Germline V CDR1 and CDR2: LGHNA, YNFKEQ. CDR3 DNA: TGTGCTAGCAGCCAGACTAGCGGGGCCTACAATGAGCAGTTCTTC. This sequence encodes CASSQTSGAYNEQFF.

The table lists this clone with a count of one. The CDR3: CASSHGTGLETQYF. CDR3 nucleotide sequence: TGCGCCAGCAGCCACGGGACAGGGCTAGAGACCCAGTACTTC. The V and J genes are TRBV4-3 and TRBJ2-5, with TRBD1 matching 9 bases. Unmatched junction bases numbered 3, after V lost 3 bases and J lost 4 bases. The V gene's germline CDR1 is LGHNA and CDR2 YSLEER. The CDR3 has 14 residues.